A single sample is the source of the 2 T cell receptor beta chains below, sequenced in a study of shared clonotypes between healthy human individuals. Measured with immunoSEQ multiplex PCR; TCRdb has only the in-frame clones, and not every one. This sample carries about 2 million clones, about 95% of them seen once, and the ten largest clones take 0.85% to 1.2%. CD45RO-negative, CCR7-positively selected cells formed the naive CD8 fraction, excluding terminally differentiated effector memory CD45RA+ cells. The sequenced sample was naive CD8+ T cells sorted from blood. The source is a man younger than 30 in good health.

A few counts support this clone. Other DNA sequences in this sample translate to the same CDR3. J is TRBJ2-1 and V is TRBV13, with D perhaps matching TRBD2 (6 bases). The V end was cut by 0 bases, the J end by 6 bases, with 6 bases between. The CDR3 covers 13 residues. Germline lookup yields CDR1 PRHDT and CDR2 FYEKMQ (reference sequence). The CDR3 DNA is TGTGCCAGCAGCTTAGGGACTAGCAATGAGCAGTTCTTC. Translation gives CASSLGTSNEQFF.

Turning to this clone: The same CDR3 can be traced to other DNA sequences in this sample. J is TRBJ2-7 and V is TRBV9; maybe TRBD1 (5 bases). CDR1 and CDR2 from the germline V gene are SGDLS and YYNGEE. V gave up 3 bases and J gave up 0 bases, with 10 bases separating them. The CDR3 runs 14 residues. The DNA for the CDR3 is TGTGCCAGCAGCGCAGGGTTGGGCTCCTACGAGCAGTACTTC. Residues: CASSAGLGSYEQYF. Full variable domain (outside the CDR3, taken from reference TRBV9 and TRBJ2-7): DSGVTQTPKHLITATGQRVTLRCSPRSGDLSVYWYQQSLDQGLQFLIQYYNGEERAKGNILERFSAQQFPDLHSELNLSSLELGDSALYFCASSAGLGSYEQYFGPGTRLTVT.